The text below deals with one TCR beta chain. What it recognizes is unknown. One entry per CDR3 protein results from TCRdb running MiXCR on the 5' RACE reads. This repertoire shows about 360,000 distinct CDR3 sequences, about 6% found once; its top ten account for roughly 15%. This sample is drawn from a study of T cells after yellow fever vaccination. Overall study: Some fractions had low cell numbers, and these were prepared with SMART-Seq v4 Ultra Low Input.

The CDR3 consists of 16 residues. The V and J ends lost 0 bases and 3 bases respectively, with 15 bases between them. Germline V CDR1 and CDR2: DFQATT, SNEGSKA (reference sequence). Regarding the study as a whole: A large majority of primary-vaccination clones showed up again after the booster (about 97% CD4, 75% to 90% CD8). The study noted that FACS-sorted repertoires could contain abundant clonotypes contaminating from the bulk population.

The V gene is TRBV20-1, the J gene TRBJ2-1; weak D call: TRBD1 (6 bases). The material sequenced was PBMCs, taken 5 days after the yellow fever booster vaccination. The source is a man younger than 40 who received the YFV17D yellow fever vaccine. In DNA form, the CDR3 reads TGCAGTGCTAGAGATGCAACAGGGTTCCGCTACAATGAGCAGTTCTTC. Translated: CSARDATGFRYNEQFF.